One and the same sample provided the 27 T cell receptor beta chains below, sequenced in a study of control samples from healthy donors and cancer patients. The protocol was immunoSEQ multiplex PCR, while the TCRdb copy is restricted to in-frame clones and leaves out a portion. This table lists under 200,000 clones. Specimen: blood. The receptors here all came from a woman aged 25-40 years in good health.

This chain joins TRBV11-2 and TRBJ2-1, with 7 bases identical to TRBD1. The CDR3 consists of 17 residues. Germline V gene data show CDR1 as SGHAT and CDR2 as FQNNGV. V dropped 5 bases and J dropped 6; count of bases not matched to a gene: 16. CDR3 nucleotides: TGTGCCAGCAGCCGCCTGAAAGGGGGCCAGGGCCCCAATGAGCAGTTCTTC. As protein: CASSRLKGGQGPNEQFF.

This sequence joins TRBV18 and TRBJ2-3; a weak D match, TRBD2 (6 bases). The V end was cut by 4 bases, the J end by 0 bases, with 17 bases between. The CDR3 consists of 17 residues. Germline values: CDR1 KGHSH, CDR2 LQKENI. DNA for the CDR3: TGTGCCAGCTCACTCACGGGTAGCGGAGCAAGCACAGATACGCAGTATTTT. It yields the protein CASSLTGSGASTDTQYF. The entire variable domain, with the rest obtained from reference TRBV18 and TRBJ2-3, is as follows: NAGVMQNPRHLVRRRGQEARLRCSPMKGHSHVYWYRQLPEEGLKFMVYLQKENIIDESGMPKERFSAEFPKEGPSILRIQQVVRGDSAAYFCASSLTGSGASTDTQYFGPGTRLTVL.

J is TRBJ1-5 and V is TRBV19, with TRBD1 identical over 7 bases. Germline assignment: CDR1 LNHDA and CDR2 SQIVND (reference sequence). The CDR3 covers 16 residues. V was clipped by 7 bases and J by 4 bases; unmatched bases: 13. CDR3 protein: CASIARTGVWNQPQHF. The CDR3 DNA reads TGTGCCAGTATAGCCAGGACAGGAGTATGGAATCAGCCCCAGCATTTT. Complete variable domain (other parts from reference TRBV19 and TRBJ1-5): DGGITQSPKYLFRKEGQNVTLSCEQNLNHDAMYWYRQDPGQGLRLIYYSQIVNDFQKGDIAEGYSVSREKKESFPLTVTSAQKNPTAFYLCASIARTGVWNQPQHFGDGTRLSIL.

The chain couples TRBV18 to TRBJ1-1; possibly TRBD1 for D (6 bases). Trimming took 3 bases from V and 1 from J, leaving 12 bases between them. The CDR3 totals 15 residues. Germline V CDR1 and CDR2: KGHSH, LQKENI. The CDR3 here is CASSPWGQANTEAFF. In nucleotides, the CDR3 is TGTGCCAGCTCACCGTGGGGACAAGCGAACACTGAAGCTTTCTTT.

V gene TRBV29-1 combines with J gene TRBJ1-2; D is uncertain. There are 11 residues in the CDR3. In germline, CDR1 is SQVTM, CDR2 ANQGSEA. The CDR3 loop reads CSSNSNYGYTF. DNA of the CDR3: TGCAGTAGTAACAGTAACTATGGCTACACCTTC.

Note on this clone: Other DNA sequences from this sample encode an identical CDR3 as well. For the CDR3, the DNA is TGTGCCACCAGTGATTTCGGGGGCACTGAAGCTTTCTTT. Its translation is CATSDFGGTEAFF. This chain uses TRBV24-1 with TRBJ1-1, with a weak D call TRBD1 (5 bases). V lost 1 base and J lost 4, with 6 bases in between. The germline gives CDR1 KGHDR, CDR2 SFDVKD. CDR3 length: 13 residues.

The V gene is TRBV20-1, the J gene TRBJ1-6, with D possibly matching TRBD1 (5 bases). The CDR3 runs 16 residues. Germline CDR1 reads DFQATT; CDR2 reads SNEGSKA (reference sequence). With 3 bases removed from V and 6 bases from J, the gap between germline ends came to 18 bases. CDR3 sequence reads: CSASHSLRDGNSPLHF. The CDR3, as DNA: TGCAGTGCTAGTCATTCTTTAAGGGACGGTAATTCACCCCTCCACTTT.

The chain combines TRBV10-1 with TRBJ2-1, with a tentative D call TRBD2 (5 bases). CDR1 and CDR2 from the germline V gene are WNHNN and SYGVQD (reference sequence). This CDR3 is 13 amino acids long. The germline V and J ends were trimmed by 4 bases and 7 bases, with 11 bases remaining between them. CDR3 DNA: TGCGCCAGCAGTGGAGTTCGGGGTAATGAGCAGTTCTTC. This sequence encodes CASSGVRGNEQFF.

V and J are TRBV6-5 and TRBJ1-5; D unresolved. The CDR3 contains 15 residues. Germline V lookup: CDR1 MNHEY, CDR2 SVGAGI. V lost 10 bases and J 0 bases, leaving 16 bases between the germline ends. The DNA for the CDR3 is TGTGCCACCCAACGTGGACCATATAGCAATCAGCCCCAGCATTTT. It is translated as CATQRGPYSNQPQHF.

J is TRBJ1-2 and V is TRBV15, with D maybe TRBD1 (5 bases). CDR3 length: 14 residues. The germline V and J ends were trimmed by 4 bases and 7 bases, with 16 bases remaining between them. CDR1 is LNHNV, CDR2 YYDKDF, per germline (reference sequence). CDR3 DNA sequence: TGTGCCACCAGCACCCGGACAACCGGTGGTGGCTACACCTTC. Protein sequence: CATSTRTTGGGYTF.

The chain's CDR3 is CASSDPGTGPNEQFF. CDR3 coding DNA: TGTGCCAGCAGTGACCCCGGGACAGGGCCAAATGAGCAGTTCTTC. This rearrangement joins TRBV11-1 to TRBJ2-1; 9 bases are a match to TRBD1. The CDR3 length is 15 residues. The V gene's germline CDR1 is SGHAT and CDR2 FQDESV (reference sequence). With 6 bases clipped from V and 7 bases from J, the junction kept 10 bases outside the gene matches.

V gene TRBV3-1 (or the pseudogene TRBV3-2) combines with J gene TRBJ1-1; a possible D gene is TRBD1 (6 bases). The length of the CDR3 is 14 residues. V shed 4 bases and J shed 4 bases, with 13 bases lying between them. The V gene's germline CDR1 is LGHDT and CDR2 YNNKEL (reference sequence). This CDR3 is CASSLSTQGTEAFF. Here the CDR3 DNA reads TGTGCCAGCAGCCTTTCGACACAGGGCACTGAAGCTTTCTTT.

The V call is TRBV18, the J call TRBJ1-2, with D possibly matching TRBD1 (5 bases). Trimming pared 1 base from V and 3 bases from J, leaving 18 bases between. The V gene's germline CDR1 is KGHSH and CDR2 LQKENI. The CDR3 runs 17 residues. The CDR3 region is CASSPRAKQEEYYGYTF. CDR3 nucleotides: TGTGCCAGCTCACCACGGGCGAAACAGGAGGAATACTATGGCTACACCTTC.

The V call is TRBV14, the J call TRBJ1-3; D possibly corresponds to TRBD1 (5 bases). The CDR3 contains 18 residues. Deletions cut 0 bases from V and 0 bases from J, with 15 bases between. Germline V gene data show CDR1 as SGHDN and CDR2 as FVKESK. Written as DNA, the CDR3 is TGTGCCAGCAGCCAAGATCGGCGAAGGGGTACCTCTGGAAACACCATATATTTT. Translating it yields CASSQDRRRGTSGNTIYF.

The chain uses TRBV3-1 (or the pseudogene TRBV3-2) and TRBJ2-6; weak D call: TRBD1 (6 bases). The CDR3 contains 16 residues. With 2 bases removed from V and 0 bases from J, the gap between germline ends came to 8 bases. Per the germline V gene, CDR1 is LGHDT and CDR2 is YNNKEL (reference sequence). In DNA, the CDR3 is TGTGCCAGCAGCCAACAGGGACACTCTGGGGCCAACGTCCTGACTTTC. Translated, it gives CASSQQGHSGANVLTF.

The rearrangement uses TRBV4-2 and TRBJ2-7; 7 bases fit TRBD1. V lost 5 bases, J lost 5 bases, and 9 bases stayed unmatched. There are 14 residues in the CDR3. Per germline, CDR1 LGHNA and CDR2 YNFKEQ. The CDR3 DNA is TGTGCCAGCAGCGAAGGAAGGGGGCGGGACGAGCAGTACTTC. Translation: CASSEGRGRDEQYF.

The chain couples TRBV5-1 to TRBJ1-1; tentative D call: TRBD1 (5 bases). Germline V gene sequence: CDR1 SGHRS, CDR2 YFSETQ. The CDR3 totals 15 residues. Trimming left V 4 bases short and J 2 bases short, with 15 bases between. The CDR3 reads CASSQSRVGNTEAFF. CDR3 nucleotides: TGCGCCAGCAGCCAATCCAGGGTGGGTAACACTGAAGCTTTCTTT.

The genes are TRBV4-3 and TRBJ2-1, with a possible D match to TRBD2 (5 bases). The length of the CDR3 is 15 residues. Germline V gene sequence: CDR1 LGHNA, CDR2 YSLEER. V lost 0 bases and J lost 6, with 12 bases in between. CDR3 sequence reads: CASSQEEGAPNEQFF. The DNA of the CDR3 is TGCGCCAGCAGCCAAGAAGAGGGTGCCCCCAATGAGCAGTTCTTC.

The chain carries TRBV27 and TRBJ1-1, with a weak D call TRBD1 (5 bases). Deletions cut 2 bases from V and 5 bases from J, with 18 bases between. From germline, CDR1 is MNHEY and CDR2 SMNVEV (reference sequence). There are 16 residues in the CDR3. The CDR3, as DNA: TGTGCCAGCAGTTTAGGGACCGGGCAGCCTCGGACTGAAGCTTTCTTT. Its protein product is CASSLGTGQPRTEAFF.

This chain links TRBV4-1 with TRBJ1-2, with a tentative D call TRBD1 (5 bases). The germline V and J ends were trimmed by 1 base and 5 bases, with 14 bases remaining between them. Germline-derived CDR1 and CDR2 are MGHRA and YSYEKL. The CDR3 totals 15 residues. CDR3 coding DNA: TGCGCCAGCAGCCAAGTAGACAGTCGGGCGTATGGCTACACCTTC. It specifies CASSQVDSRAYGYTF.

The CDR3, as DNA: TGTGCCAGCAGACCTCCCTCTCGACAGGGCTATGGCTACACCTTC. Translation: CASRPPSRQGYGYTF. V usage is TRBV28 and J usage is TRBJ1-2; 7 nucleotides agree with TRBD1. The germline CDR1 and CDR2 sequences are MDHEN and SYDVKM. The J segment lost 4 bases and the V segment lost 6 bases, leaving 11 bases of the junction unmatched. This CDR3 is built from 15 residues.

The rearrangement uses TRBV19 and TRBJ2-3; 9 nucleotides match TRBD2. The J segment lost 0 bases and the V segment lost 1 base, leaving 5 bases of the junction unmatched. The CDR3 sequence is 17 residues long. Germline values: CDR1 LNHDA, CDR2 SQIVND (reference sequence). CDR3 region: CASSIVPLAGSTDTQYF. CDR3 bases: TGTGCCAGTAGTATAGTTCCTCTAGCGGGAAGCACAGATACGCAGTATTTT.

The chain uses TRBV10-3 and TRBJ1-4; maybe TRBD1 (6 bases). Germline assignment: CDR1 ENHRY and CDR2 SYGVKD. The CDR3 is 14 amino acids. With 3 bases removed from V and 7 bases from J, the gap between germline ends came to 12 bases. The CDR3 nucleotides are TGTGCCATCAGTGACAGCCAGGGGATTGAAAAACTGTTTTTT. Protein: CAISDSQGIEKLFF.

The chain has TRBV4-3 and TRBJ1-6; no clear D gene. Germline-derived CDR1 and CDR2 are LGHNA and YSLEER. This CDR3 region has 16 residues. Deletions cut 0 bases from V and 4 bases from J, with 10 bases between. The CDR3 here is CASSQDSVGYNSPLHF. Here the CDR3 DNA reads TGCGCCAGCAGCCAAGACTCGGTGGGTTATAATTCACCCCTCCACTTT.

The gene calls are TRBV4-1 and TRBJ2-1; possibly TRBD1 or TRBD2 for D (6 bases each). Germline V gives CDR1 MGHRA, CDR2 YSYEKL. Deletions cut 4 bases from V and 0 bases from J, with 13 bases between. The CDR3 spans 16 residues. The DNA of the CDR3 is TGCGCCAGCAGCCGGGGGGCCTTGATCTCCTACAATGAGCAGTTCTTC. It translates to CASSRGALISYNEQFF.

The chain employs TRBV6-5 and TRBJ1-5; D perhaps matches TRBD1 (5 bases). Germline values: CDR1 MNHEY, CDR2 SVGAGI. The CDR3 consists of 14 residues. Trimming pared 2 bases from V and 11 bases from J, leaving 16 bases between. Here the CDR3 reads CASSYRGPLEAQHF. The CDR3, as DNA: TGTGCCAGCAGTTACAGGGGTCCCCTTGAAGCCCAGCATTTT.

V gene TRBV5-6 combines with J gene TRBJ1-1; D not resolved. This CDR3 has 16 residues. CDR1 and CDR2 (germline): SGHDT, YYEEEE. The V and J ends lost 0 bases and 5 bases respectively, with 17 bases between them. CDR3 sequence (DNA): TGTGCCAGCAGCTTGGTAGGTAGCCCGGAGGGTACTGAAGCTTTCTTT. Its translation: CASSLVGSPEGTEAFF.